This T cell receptor (beta chain) appears in the sequencing data of a study of somatic mutations in cytotoxic T cells in rheumatoid arthritis. Findings and limits, study-wide: Unidentified antigens were the targets of the expanded CD8+ clones. Between rheumatoid arthritis patients and age-matched healthy controls, CD8+ T-cell clonality showed no significant difference.

Profiled with immunoSEQ multiplex PCR; TCRdb holds only in-frame clones, not every one. The table records 15,000 to 20,000 clones, roughly four fifths of them present only once. The CDR3 contains 12 residues. Between the trimmed V and J ends, which lost 5 bases and 7 bases, there was a span of 8 bases. CDR1 is MNHNS and CDR2 is SASEGT in the germline V gene. Isolation of the CD4+ and CD8+ populations was accomplished via positive magnetic bead selection, with purity assessed by flow cytometry. In its sample, this clone was seen a few times. Its antigen is unidentified. The chain couples TRBV6-1 to TRBJ2-2; D not certain. The sequencing input was CD8+ T cells sorted from blood. The TCR sequence derives from a woman aged 45-59 years with rheumatoid arthritis. CDR3 coding DNA: TGTGCCAGCAGTTTTTACGGCGGGGAGCTGTTTTTT. Protein product: CASSFYGGELFF.